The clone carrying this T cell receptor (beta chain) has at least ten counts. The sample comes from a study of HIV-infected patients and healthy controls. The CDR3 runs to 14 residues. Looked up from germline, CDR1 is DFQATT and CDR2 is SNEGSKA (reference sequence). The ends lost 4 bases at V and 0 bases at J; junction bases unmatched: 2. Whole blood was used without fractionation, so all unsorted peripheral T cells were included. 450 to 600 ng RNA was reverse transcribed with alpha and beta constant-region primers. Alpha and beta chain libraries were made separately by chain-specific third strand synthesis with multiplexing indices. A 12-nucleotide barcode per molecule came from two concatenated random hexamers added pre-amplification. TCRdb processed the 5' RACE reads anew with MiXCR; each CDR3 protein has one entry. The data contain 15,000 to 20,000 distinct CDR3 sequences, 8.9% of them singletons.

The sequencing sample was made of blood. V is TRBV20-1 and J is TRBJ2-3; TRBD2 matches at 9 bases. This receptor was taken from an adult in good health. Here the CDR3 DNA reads TGCAGTGCTATAGCGGGGGACAGCACAGATACGCAGTATTTT. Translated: CSAIAGDSTDTQYF.